This T cell receptor (beta chain) was observed in a study of blood T cells in healthy people across ages. Study as a whole: Template switching recovered approximately one barcoded beta molecule for every two T cells.

This CDR3 contains 13 residues. CDR1 DFQATT and CDR2 SNEGSKA come from the germline V gene (reference sequence). V lost 5 bases, J lost 10 bases, and 18 bases lay in between. Primed by a sample-barcoded 5' primer and a J-beta primer mix, a second PCR proceeded for about 7 to 11 cycles. Each of the cDNA molecules was tagged by a template-switch adaptor with 12 random nucleotides. TCRdb reprocessed the 5' RACE reads with MiXCR, giving one entry per CDR3 protein. The table shows 650,000 to 1,000,000 distinct CDR3 sequences, with about 45% occurring only once. Per sample, no less than 5 micrograms of total RNA were extracted.

The J gene is TRBJ2-1, the V gene TRBV20-1, with a tentative D call TRBD2 (5 bases). The sequence was collected from a man older than 75 in good health. The sequenced sample was blood. Written as DNA, the CDR3 is TGCAGTGCTGGAGGAGGTCCCCTTAAGGAGCAGTTCTTC. Its translation: CSAGGGPLKEQFF.